This T cell receptor (beta chain) was observed in a study of shared T cell receptors in the human thymus. Some clones are missing from TCRdb's copy, which holds only in-frame ones; the method was immunoSEQ multiplex PCR. The top ten clones hold 0.0095% to 0.013% of a sample with about 660,000 clones, 88% of them seen once. This CDR3 spans 14 amino acids. Germline loops: CDR1 SEHNR, CDR2 FQNEAQ (reference sequence). Losses at the gene ends were 5 bases for V and 7 bases for J; bases not matched to a gene: 8. These data were likewise used in another study, on human thymus T cells. Turning to that study: It was healthy Finnish infants having corrective surgery for congenital heart defects who were the donors. The thymus was resected at corrective cardiac surgery. Thymic repertoires from unrelated individuals overlapped highly, related research reported.

The source material was thymocytes. The clonotype comes from a boy younger than two with a congenital heart defect. The V gene is TRBV7-9, the J gene TRBJ2-1, with TRBD2 matching 7 bases. The CDR3, as DNA: TGTGCCAGCAGCCTAGTGGGCGGGGGAAATGAGCAGTTCTTC. It translates to CASSLVGGGNEQFF.